The clone carrying this T cell receptor (beta chain) was seen only once. Its antigen is still unknown. These data originate in a study of yellow fever vaccine responses in identical twins. Study-wide results and limits: In identical twins, vaccine T cell responses appeared partly shared and partly individual.

TCRdb called the RT-PCR reads again in MiXCR, with one record for every CDR3 protein. In the table there are roughly 1,200 distinct CDR3 sequences, nearly 90% of which are singletons. V was pared by 3 bases and J by 2 bases, with 13 bases between. Germline V CDR1 and CDR2: SGHAT, FQDESV (reference sequence). This CDR3 spans 15 amino acids. The chain uses TRBV11-1 and TRBJ2-5; maybe TRBD2 (7 bases). The TCR was taken from a female donor who received the yellow fever vaccine. The sample here was T cells from blood (PBMCs), unsorted or a sorted subset (not recorded which), taken before or after yellow fever vaccination (not recorded which). The CDR3 DNA is TGTGCCAGCAGCTTTGGGCGGGGGCGACAAGAGACCCAGTACTTC. Its protein is CASSFGRGRQETQYF. Drawing the rest from reference TRBV11-1 and TRBJ2-5, the complete variable domain is EAEVAQSPRYKITEKSQAVAFWCDPISGHATLYWYRQILGQGPELLVQFQDESVVDDSQLPKDRFSAERLKGVDSTLKIQPAELGDSAMYLCASSFGRGRQETQYFGPGTRLLVL.